This TCR beta chain stems from a study of cytomegalovirus exposure and HLA in healthy donors. It was with 60 Vbeta and 13 Jbeta primers that the PCR ran. Profiling relied on immunoSEQ multiplex PCR, and the TCRdb table lists in-frame clones only, not all of them. Among over 70,000 clones, 78% were seen once, and the ten largest hold just under 2.5%. V shed 5 bases and J 0 bases; nucleotides not matched to a gene: 0. CDR3 length: 14 amino acids. The germline V gene has CDR1 MNHEY and CDR2 SMNVEV (reference sequence). The clonotype was recovered from a male donor in good health and CMV-seropositive. The source material was PBMCs. The rearrangement joins TRBV27 to TRBJ2-7; 11 bases fit TRBD2. The CDR3 reads CASSTSGSSYEQYF. CDR3 sequence (DNA): TGTGCCAGCAGTACTAGCGGGAGCTCCTACGAGCAGTACTTC.